This T cell receptor (beta chain) is drawn from a study of cytomegalovirus exposure and HLA in healthy donors. The PCR employed 60 Vbeta primers together with 13 Jbeta primers. The assay was immunoSEQ multiplex PCR, and TCRdb's table has in-frame clones only and misses some. Of about 95,000 clones in the sample, approximately 81% are singletons; the top ten hold over 4%. CDR1 and CDR2 (germline): SGHTA, FQGNSA. CDR3 length: 14 residues. V was shortened by 1 base and J by 1 base, with 8 bases between the two germline ends. The receptor was derived from a woman aged 70-85 years in good health and CMV-seropositive. This chain links TRBV7-2 with TRBJ2-7, with D unresolved. The sample was PBMCs. CDR3 residues: CASSLVASSYEQYF. CDR3 sequence (DNA): TGTGCCAGCAGCTTAGTAGCCAGTTCCTACGAGCAGTACTTC.